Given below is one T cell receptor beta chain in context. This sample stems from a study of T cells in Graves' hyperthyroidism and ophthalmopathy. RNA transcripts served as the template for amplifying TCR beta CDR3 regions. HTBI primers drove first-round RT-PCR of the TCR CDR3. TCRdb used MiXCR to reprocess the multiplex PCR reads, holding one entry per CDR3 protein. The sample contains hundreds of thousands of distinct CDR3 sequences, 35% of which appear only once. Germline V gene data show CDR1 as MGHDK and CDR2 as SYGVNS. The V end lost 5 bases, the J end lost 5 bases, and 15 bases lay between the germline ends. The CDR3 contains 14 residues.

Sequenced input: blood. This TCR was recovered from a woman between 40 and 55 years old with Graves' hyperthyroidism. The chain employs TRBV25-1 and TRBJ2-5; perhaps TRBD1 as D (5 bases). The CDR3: CASSLPGLAETQYF. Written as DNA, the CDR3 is TGTGCCAGCAGTTTACCAGGGCTCGCGGAGACCCAGTACTTC.